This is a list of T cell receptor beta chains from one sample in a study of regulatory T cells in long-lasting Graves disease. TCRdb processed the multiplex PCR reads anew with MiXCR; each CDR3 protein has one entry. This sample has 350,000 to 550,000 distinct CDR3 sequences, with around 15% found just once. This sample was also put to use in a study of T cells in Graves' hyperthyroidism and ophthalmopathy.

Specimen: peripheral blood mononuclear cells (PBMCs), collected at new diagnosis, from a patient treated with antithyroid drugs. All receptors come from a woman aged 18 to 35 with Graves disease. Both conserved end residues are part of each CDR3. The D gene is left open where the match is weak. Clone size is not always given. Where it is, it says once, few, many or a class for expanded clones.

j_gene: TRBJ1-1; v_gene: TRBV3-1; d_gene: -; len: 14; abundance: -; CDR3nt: TGTGCCAGCAGACACCGAGGGGCGAACACTGAAGCTTTCTTT; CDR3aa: CASRHRGANTEAFF
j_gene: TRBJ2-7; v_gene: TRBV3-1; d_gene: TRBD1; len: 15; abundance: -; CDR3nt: TGTGCCAGCAGCCGATCTGGACAGGGGTACAACGAGCAGTACTTC; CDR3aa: CASSRSGQGYNEQYF
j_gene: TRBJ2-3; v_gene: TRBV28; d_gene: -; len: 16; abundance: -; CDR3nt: TGTGCCAGCAGTTTAGTTCGGACGGGAGTGGCAGATACGCAGTATTTT; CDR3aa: CASSLVRTGVADTQYF
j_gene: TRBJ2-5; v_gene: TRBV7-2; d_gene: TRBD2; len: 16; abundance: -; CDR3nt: TGTGCCAGCAGCTTAGGTTCCACTAGCGGGATGGAGACCCAGTACTTC; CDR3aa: CASSLGSTSGMETQYF
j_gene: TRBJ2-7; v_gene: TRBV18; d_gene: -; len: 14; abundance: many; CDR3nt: TGTGCCAGCTCACTACGCAGGGTGACCTACGAGCAGTACTTC; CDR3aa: CASSLRRVTYEQYF
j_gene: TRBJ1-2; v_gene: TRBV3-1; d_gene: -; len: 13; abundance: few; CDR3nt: TGTGCCAGCAGCCAAGCGGGGCGTAAGGGCTACACCTTC; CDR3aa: CASSQAGRKGYTF
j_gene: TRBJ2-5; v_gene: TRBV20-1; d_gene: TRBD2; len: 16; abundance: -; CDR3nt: TGCAGTGCTAGATCGACTAGCGGCATAATCCAAGAGACCCAGTACTTC; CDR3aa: CSARSTSGIIQETQYF
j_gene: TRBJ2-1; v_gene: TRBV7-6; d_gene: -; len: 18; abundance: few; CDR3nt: TGTGCCAGCAGCTTAGAGGGGGGCCCATTTAGCTCCTACAATGAGCAGTTCTTC; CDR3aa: CASSLEGGPFSSYNEQFF
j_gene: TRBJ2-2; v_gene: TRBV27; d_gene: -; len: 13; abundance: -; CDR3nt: TGTGCCACGGGCCCCTGGGGCACCGGGGAGCTGTTTTTT; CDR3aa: CATGPWGTGELFF
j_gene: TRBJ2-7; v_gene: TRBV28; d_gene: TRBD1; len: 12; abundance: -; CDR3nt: TGTGACAGCAGCCGACAGGGTCGCGAGCAGTACTTC; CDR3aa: CDSSRQGREQYF
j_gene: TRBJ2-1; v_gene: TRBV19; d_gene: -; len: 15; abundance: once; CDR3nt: TGTGCCAGTAGTATAGGGGGGCCCTTCTACAATGAGCAGTTCTTC; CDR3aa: CASSIGGPFYNEQFF
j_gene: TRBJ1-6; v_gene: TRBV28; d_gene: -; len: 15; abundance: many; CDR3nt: TGTGCCAGCAGGGTAGAGGTCCCAACTAATTCACCCCTCCACTTT; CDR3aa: CASRVEVPTNSPLHF
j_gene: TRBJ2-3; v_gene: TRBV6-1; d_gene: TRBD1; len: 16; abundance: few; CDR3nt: TGTGCCAGCAGCCGTCGGACAGGGGCCGGGGCAGATACGCAGTATTTT; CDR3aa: CASSRRTGAGADTQYF
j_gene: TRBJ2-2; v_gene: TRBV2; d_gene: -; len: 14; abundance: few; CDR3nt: TGTGCCAGCAAAGGATGGGAGAACACCGGGGAGCTGTTTTTT; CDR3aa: CASKGWENTGELFF
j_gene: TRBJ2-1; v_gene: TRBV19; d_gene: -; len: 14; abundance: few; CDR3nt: TGTGCCAGTACCCCTTGGGTGGGTATGGATGAGCAGTTCTTC; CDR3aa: CASTPWVGMDEQFF
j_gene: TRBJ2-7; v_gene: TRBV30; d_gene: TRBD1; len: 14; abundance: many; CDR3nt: TGTGCCTGGGGGCGCCGGGGACAGTTATACGAGCAGTACTTC; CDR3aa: CAWGRRGQLYEQYF
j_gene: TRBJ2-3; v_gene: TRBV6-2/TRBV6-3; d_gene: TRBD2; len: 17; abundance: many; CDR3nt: TGTGCCAGCAGTTACGTGGCGGGAGGGCCCTTGACAGATACGCAGTATTTT; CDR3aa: CASSYVAGGPLTDTQYF
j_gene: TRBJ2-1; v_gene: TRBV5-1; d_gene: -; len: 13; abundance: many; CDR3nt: TGCGCCAGCAAGATTGATAATGGCAATGAGCAGTTCTTC; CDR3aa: CASKIDNGNEQFF
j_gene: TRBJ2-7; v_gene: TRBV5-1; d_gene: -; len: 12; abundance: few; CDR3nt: TGCGCCAGCAAATCCTCCCCCTACGAGCAGTACTTC; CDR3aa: CASKSSPYEQYF
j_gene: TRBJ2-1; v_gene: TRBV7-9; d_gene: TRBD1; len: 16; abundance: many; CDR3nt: TGTGCCAGCAGCTTATCCCGGGACAGGGGTTCAAATGAGCAGTTCTTC; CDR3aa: CASSLSRDRGSNEQFF
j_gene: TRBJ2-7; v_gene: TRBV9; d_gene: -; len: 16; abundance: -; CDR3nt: TGTGCCAGCAGCGTAGAGGGGGGTTCAGGCCCCTACGAGCAGTACTTC; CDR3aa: CASSVEGGSGPYEQYF
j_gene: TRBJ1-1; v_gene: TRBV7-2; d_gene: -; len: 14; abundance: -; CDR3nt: TGTGCCAGCAGCCAATCCTCACTGAACACTGAAGCTTTCTTT; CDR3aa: CASSQSSLNTEAFF
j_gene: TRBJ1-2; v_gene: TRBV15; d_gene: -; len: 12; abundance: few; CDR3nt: TGTGCCACTCACAGGGTCAACTATGGCTACACCTTC; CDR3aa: CATHRVNYGYTF
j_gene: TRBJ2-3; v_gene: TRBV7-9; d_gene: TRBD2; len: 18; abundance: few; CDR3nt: TGTGCCAGCAGCAACGCGGGCGGGAGGGCCTGGGGTCCAGATACGCAGTATTTT; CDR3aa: CASSNAGGRAWGPDTQYF